The source of this TCR beta chain is a study of control samples from healthy donors and cancer patients. Profiling relied on immunoSEQ multiplex PCR, and the TCRdb table lists in-frame clones only, not all of them. The table has roughly 80,000 clones, roughly 90% seen once. This CDR3 contains 14 residues. In germline, CDR1 is MDHEN, CDR2 SYDVKM. The germline V and J ends were trimmed by 3 bases and 8 bases, with 13 bases remaining between them. This clonotype was obtained from a man in his forties or fifties in good health. This rearrangement joins TRBV28 to TRBJ1-4; D unclear. Specimen: blood. The DNA of the CDR3 is TGTGCCAGCAGTTTTCTAGGGTTTGGGGAAAAACTGTTTTTT. This codes for CASSFLGFGEKLFF. The whole variable domain, remainder taken from reference TRBV28 and TRBJ1-4, is DVKVTQSSRYLVKRTGEKVFLECVQDMDHENMFWYRQDPGLGLRLIYFSYDVKMKEKGDIPEGYSVSREKKERFSLILESASTNQTSMYLCASSFLGFGEKLFFGSGTQLSVL.